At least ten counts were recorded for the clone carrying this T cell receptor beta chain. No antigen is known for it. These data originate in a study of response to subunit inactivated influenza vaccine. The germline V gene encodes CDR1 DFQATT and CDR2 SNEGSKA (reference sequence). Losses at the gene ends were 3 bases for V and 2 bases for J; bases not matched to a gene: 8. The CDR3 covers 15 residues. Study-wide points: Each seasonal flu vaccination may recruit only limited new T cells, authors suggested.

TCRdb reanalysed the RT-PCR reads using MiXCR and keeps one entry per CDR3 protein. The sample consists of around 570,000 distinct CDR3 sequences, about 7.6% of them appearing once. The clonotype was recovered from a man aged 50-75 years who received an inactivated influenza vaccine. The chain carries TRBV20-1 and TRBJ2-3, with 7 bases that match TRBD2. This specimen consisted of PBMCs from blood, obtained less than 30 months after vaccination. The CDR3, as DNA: TGCAGTGCTAGTCATCTAGCGGATAACACAGATACGCAGTATTTT. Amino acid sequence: CSASHLADNTDTQYF.